The 17 T cell receptor beta chains given below trace back to one sample, sequenced in a study of a mutant IDH1 vaccine in newly diagnosed glioma. The time point is: week 35, safety follow-up. Every single dose of the vaccine, 300 ug of mutant IDH1 20-mer peptide, came with topical imiquimod. Method: immunoSEQ multiplex PCR; TCRdb's copy keeps in-frame clones and lacks some. The data show about 32,000 clones, more than 75% seen once. Which antigens these TCRs recognize remains unknown. Sequencing was performed on PBMCs, taken from a glioma patient whose treatment included an IDH1 peptide vaccine. The receptor source for this set is a man between 25 and 39 years old with glioma.

This clone came up once. The chain uses TRBV7-2 and TRBJ2-7, with TRBD1 identical over 8 bases. CDR1 and CDR2 (germline): SGHTA, FQGNSA. The CDR3 loop spans 13 amino acids. Unmatched junction bases numbered 4, after V lost 6 bases and J lost 3 bases. CDR3 sequence reads: CASRRTGNYEQYF. The CDR3 nucleotides read TGTGCCAGCAGGAGGACAGGGAACTACGAGCAGTACTTC.

V usage is TRBV7-2 and J usage is TRBJ2-1; 9 bases map to TRBD2. Trimming cost V 4 bases and J 9 bases; bases outside gene matches: 10. CDR3 size: 15 residues. The V gene's germline CDR1 is SGHTA and CDR2 FQGNSA. CDR3 amino acids: CASSSRLAARGEQFF. CDR3 coding DNA: TGTGCCAGCAGCTCCCGACTAGCGGCTAGGGGTGAGCAGTTCTTC.

This clone has more than one count but fewer than ten. The chain recombines TRBV5-1 with TRBJ1-5; TRBD1 matches 8 bases. V gave up 4 bases and J gave up 4 bases; unmatched junction bases: 4. The CDR3 has 14 residues. The germline V gene has CDR1 SGHRS and CDR2 YFSETQ. Here the CDR3 DNA reads TGCGCCAGCAGCCACGGGACAGGTAATCAGCCCCAGCATTTT. This translates into CASSHGTGNQPQHF. Full variable domain (rest looked up from reference TRBV5-1 and TRBJ1-5): KAGVTQTPRYLIKTRGQQVTLSCSPISGHRSVSWYQQTPGQGLQFLFEYFSETQRNKGNFPGRFSGRQFSNSRSEMNVSTLELGDSALYLCASSHGTGNQPQHFGDGTRLSIL.

This chain links TRBV5-1 with TRBJ1-5, with D unclear. The ends were cut back, 0 bases at V and 5 bases at J, with 9 bases in the middle. Germline lookup yields CDR1 SGHRS and CDR2 YFSETQ. The CDR3 runs 14 residues. The CDR3 sequence is CASSLVGGDQPQHF. CDR3 coding DNA: TGCGCCAGCAGCTTGGTGGGCGGGGATCAGCCCCAGCATTTT. Drawing the rest from reference TRBV5-1 and TRBJ1-5, the complete variable domain is KAGVTQTPRYLIKTRGQQVTLSCSPISGHRSVSWYQQTPGQGLQFLFEYFSETQRNKGNFPGRFSGRQFSNSRSEMNVSTLELGDSALYLCASSLVGGDQPQHFGDGTRLSIL.

The rearrangement uses TRBV30 and TRBJ1-3; D perhaps matches TRBD1 (5 bases). The CDR3 covers 11 residues. V shed 2 bases and J shed 8 bases, with 7 bases lying between them. Germline CDR1 reads GTSNPN; CDR2 reads SVGIG (reference sequence). Here the CDR3 DNA reads TGTGCCTGGAGTAGGGGAGACACCATATATTTT. Amino acids: CAWSRGDTIYF.

The chain has TRBV19 and TRBJ2-7; TRBD2 aligns across 8 bases. V was pared by 5 bases and J by 6 bases, with 9 bases of the junction left unmatched. The CDR3 covers 14 residues. Germline lookup yields CDR1 LNHDA and CDR2 SQIVND (reference sequence). CDR3 residues: CASSRGLGSGEQYF. DNA for the CDR3: TGTGCCAGTAGTCGGGGACTAGGATCGGGCGAGCAGTACTTC.

V is TRBV6-4 and J is TRBJ2-6, with D possibly TRBD2 on 6 matching bases. V was pared by 3 bases and J by 0 bases, with 12 bases between. Germline CDR1 is MRHNA and CDR2 is SNTAGT. This CDR3 comprises 17 residues. The CDR3 loop is CASSEGVGGSGANVLTF. In DNA form, the CDR3 reads TGTGCCAGCAGTGAGGGGGTCGGGGGCTCTGGGGCCAACGTCCTGACTTTC.

The chain joins TRBV5-1 to TRBJ2-3; D uncertain. There are 12 residues in the CDR3. Between the trimmed V and J ends, which lost 1 base and 0 bases, there was a span of 0 bases. Germline CDR1 SGHRS, CDR2 YFSETQ. In nucleotides, the CDR3 is TGCGCCAGCAGCTTGAGCACAGATACGCAGTATTTT. It encodes CASSLSTDTQYF. The variable domain in full, with the rest retrieved from reference TRBV5-1 and TRBJ2-3, is KAGVTQTPRYLIKTRGQQVTLSCSPISGHRSVSWYQQTPGQGLQFLFEYFSETQRNKGNFPGRFSGRQFSNSRSEMNVSTLELGDSALYLCASSLSTDTQYFGPGTRLTVL.

This clone came up once. This chain links TRBV7-6 with TRBJ2-1; D possibly uses TRBD1 or TRBD2 (5 bases each). Germline CDR1 SGHVS, CDR2 FNYEAQ. This CDR3 is built from 16 residues. V lost 5 bases and J lost 1, with 15 bases in between. In DNA, the CDR3 is TGTGCCAGCAGCCCCAATGGGAGACAGTCCTACAATGAGCAGTTCTTC. Residues: CASSPNGRQSYNEQFF.

The V and J genes are TRBV30 and TRBJ2-7; maybe TRBD1 (6 bases). The V gene's germline CDR1 is GTSNPN and CDR2 SVGIG (reference sequence). The CDR3 runs 16 residues. V was cut by 3 bases and J by 0 bases, with 18 bases left in between. This CDR3 is CAWRSLIQGNSYEQYF. The CDR3 DNA reads TGTGCCTGGAGGTCTCTGATACAGGGTAACTCCTACGAGCAGTACTTC.

This sequence joins TRBV6-1 and TRBJ2-7; 7 nucleotides align to TRBD1. CDR1 is MNHNS and CDR2 is SASEGT in the germline V gene. The CDR3 is 11 amino acids. J lost 3 bases, V lost 11 bases, and 4 bases had no gene match. CDR3 region: CALDRNYEQYF. The CDR3 region has the DNA TGTGCCTTGGACAGGAACTACGAGCAGTACTTC.

The V and J genes are TRBV5-5 and TRBJ1-1; D may be TRBD1 (6 bases). Per germline, CDR1 SGHKS and CDR2 YYEKEE (reference sequence). Trimming took off 0 bases at V and 3 bases at J, with 9 bases between the two ends. The CDR3 extends over 14 amino acids. DNA for the CDR3: TGTGCCAGCAGCTTGGCCAGGGGTCACACTGAAGCTTTCTTT. This gives the protein CASSLARGHTEAFF.

V gene TRBV15 combines with J gene TRBJ1-2, with D hard to call. V was trimmed by 0 bases and J by 6 bases, leaving 14 bases between them. Germline lookup yields CDR1 LNHNV and CDR2 YYDKDF (reference sequence). The CDR3 consists of 15 residues. This chain's CDR3 is CATSRDGEGQDGYTF. The CDR3 DNA is TGTGCCACCAGCAGAGACGGTGAAGGTCAGGATGGCTACACCTTC.

The chain combines TRBV19 with TRBJ2-4, with D possibly being TRBD1 or TRBD2 (5 bases each). The CDR3 contains 13 residues. V lost 6 bases and J lost 4, with 10 bases in between. The germline gives CDR1 LNHDA, CDR2 SQIVND (reference sequence). The CDR3: CASREGPKNIQYF. DNA for the CDR3: TGTGCCAGTAGAGAGGGACCGAAAAACATTCAGTACTTC.

For the CDR3, the DNA is TGTGCCAGTAAAATTACGGGACAGGGGAACACTGAAGCTTTCTTT. The encoded protein is CASKITGQGNTEAFF. The rearrangement joins TRBV19 to TRBJ1-1; 9 bases match TRBD1. The germline gives CDR1 LNHDA, CDR2 SQIVND (reference sequence). The CDR3 consists of 15 residues. J gave up 1 base and V 7 bases, and 7 bases lay outside the gene matches.

The sample holds one count of this clone. J is TRBJ1-1 and V is TRBV9; no reliable D call. Between the trimmed V and J ends, which lost 0 bases and 10 bases, there was a span of 13 bases. Germline V CDR1 and CDR2: SGDLS, YYNGEE. This CDR3 is 13 amino acids long. CDR3 amino acids: CASSVEGSEVAFF. CDR3 bases: TGTGCCAGCAGCGTAGAGGGATCGGAGGTAGCTTTCTTT. Combining the CDR3 with reference TRBV9 and TRBJ1-1 gives the whole variable domain DSGVTQTPKHLITATGQRVTLRCSPRSGDLSVYWYQQSLDQGLQFLIQYYNGEERAKGNILERFSAQQFPDLHSELNLSSLELGDSALYFCASSVEGSEVAFFGQGTRLTVV.

The rearrangement uses TRBV10-3 and TRBJ2-5; TRBD2 agrees at 9 bases. In germline, CDR1 is ENHRY, CDR2 SYGVKD. CDR3 length: 17 amino acids. V lost 3 bases and J lost 0; bases outside the gene matches: 8. The CDR3 loop is CAISDSELAGYQETQYF. The CDR3 DNA is TGTGCCATCAGTGACTCCGAACTAGCGGGCTACCAAGAGACCCAGTACTTC.